The clone carrying this T cell receptor beta chain has only a few counts. TCRdb reanalysed the 5' RACE reads using MiXCR and keeps one entry per CDR3 protein. Of about 470,000 distinct CDR3 sequences detected, over 15% appear once; the ten largest clones hold 9% to 15%. The data derive from a study of T-cell memory formation after mild COVID-19. J was trimmed by 3 bases and V by 3 bases; bases with no gene match: 6. There are 16 residues in the CDR3. Germline CDR1 and CDR2: LNHNV and YYDKDF (reference sequence). The sample was PBMCs or a T cell subset sorted from them (not recorded which). The rearrangement joins TRBV15 to TRBJ2-1; 9 bases are a match to TRBD2. This sequence originates from an adult woman who had mild COVID-19 (a few samples of this study predate the infection). Cell type and time point are not known. For the CDR3, the DNA is TGTGCCACCAGCAGGAAAGCGGGAGGAATCTACAATGAGCAGTTCTTC. It encodes CATSRKAGGIYNEQFF.